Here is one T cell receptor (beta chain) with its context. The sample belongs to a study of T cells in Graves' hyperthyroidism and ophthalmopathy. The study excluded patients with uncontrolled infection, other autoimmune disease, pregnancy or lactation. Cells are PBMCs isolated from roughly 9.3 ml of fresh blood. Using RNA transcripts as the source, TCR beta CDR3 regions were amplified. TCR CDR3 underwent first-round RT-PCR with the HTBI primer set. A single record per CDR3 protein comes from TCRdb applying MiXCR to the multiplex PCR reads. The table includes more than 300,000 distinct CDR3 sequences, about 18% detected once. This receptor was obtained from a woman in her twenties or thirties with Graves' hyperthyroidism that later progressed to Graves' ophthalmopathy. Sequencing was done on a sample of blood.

CDR3 protein: CASSGPRDRVTDTQYF. CDR3 nucleotides: TGTGCCAGCAGCGGCCCCCGGGACAGGGTCACAGATACGCAGTATTTT. The chain carries TRBV9 and TRBJ2-3, with 9 positions matching TRBD1. There are 16 residues in the CDR3. Germline-derived CDR1 and CDR2 are SGDLS and YYNGEE. Unmatched junction bases numbered 7, after V lost 3 bases and J lost 2 bases.